The next 17 T cell receptor beta chains were all read from a single sample in a study of blood T cell repertoires in COVID-19. Assay used: immunoSEQ multiplex PCR; TCRdb lists only in-frame clones, some missing. The sample holds 110,000 to 150,000 clones, 75% to 90% seen once. The sample comprised peripheral blood. The receptor set was obtained from a woman aged 55-70 years with active COVID-19.

This sequence joins TRBV27 and TRBJ2-5; D not certain. The V gene's germline CDR1 is MNHEY and CDR2 SMNVEV (reference sequence). Trimming stripped 6 bases from V and 3 bases from J, with 14 bases between. This CDR3 is built from 14 residues. The CDR3 spells CASRSDKPEETQYF. CDR3 nucleotides: TGTGCCAGCAGAAGTGACAAGCCTGAAGAGACCCAGTACTTC.

V is TRBV6-6 and J is TRBJ1-2; D gene ambiguous. V was trimmed by 5 bases and J by 8 bases, leaving 27 bases between them. Germline V gene data show CDR1 as MNHNY and CDR2 as SVGAGI (reference sequence). The CDR3 has 17 amino acids. The CDR3 region is CASSHPVRSRAGRGYTF. The CDR3 region has the DNA TGTGCCAGCAGTCACCCCGTGCGCAGTCGAGCGGGGAGAGGCTACACCTTC.

The chain combines TRBV2 with TRBJ2-1; tentative D call: TRBD1 (6 bases). This CDR3 region has 14 residues. The germline V gene has CDR1 SNHLY and CDR2 FYNNEI. V shed 4 bases and J shed 4 bases, with 11 bases lying between them. CDR3 protein: CASSVVRGYNEQFF. The DNA for the CDR3 is TGTGCCAGCAGTGTGGTCAGGGGATACAATGAGCAGTTCTTC.

The chain recombines TRBV7-2 with TRBJ2-7; D call uncertain. With 5 bases removed from V and 0 bases from J, the gap between germline ends came to 23 bases. Germline CDR1 reads SGHTA; CDR2 reads FQGNSA. The CDR3 loop spans 18 amino acids. The DNA for the CDR3 is TGTGCCAGCAGCCTCATCATCCCTTCCCGGGTCAGCTCCTACGAGCAGTACTTC. It is translated as CASSLIIPSRVSSYEQYF.

This chain joins TRBV27 and TRBJ2-2, with 8 bases lining up with TRBD2. J lost 6 bases, V lost 4 bases, and 10 bases had no gene match. Germline V gene data show CDR1 as MNHEY and CDR2 as SMNVEV (reference sequence). This CDR3 is 16 amino acids long. This CDR3 is CASSSLGSGRPGELFF. CDR3 bases: TGTGCCAGCAGTTCCCTAGGCAGCGGGAGACCCGGGGAGCTGTTTTTT.

The V gene is TRBV6-1, the J gene TRBJ2-5, with TRBD2 as a possible D gene (6 bases). CDR3 length equals 15 residues. V was shortened by 1 base and J by 5 bases, with 14 bases between the two germline ends. CDR1 is MNHNS and CDR2 is SASEGT in the germline V gene. This CDR3 reads CASSEEGDWIETQYF. CDR3 bases: TGTGCCAGCAGTGAAGAAGGGGACTGGATTGAGACCCAGTACTTC.

The chain links TRBV30 to TRBJ1-3, with a weak D call TRBD1 (5 bases). In germline, CDR1 is GTSNPN, CDR2 SVGIG (reference sequence). The CDR3 runs to 15 residues. Trimming took off 5 bases at V and 3 bases at J, with 17 bases between the two ends. The CDR3 spells CAWRMGGDLGNTIYF. CDR3 nucleotides: TGTGCCTGGCGGATGGGGGGGGACCTTGGAAACACCATATATTTT.

The chain employs TRBV14 and TRBJ1-5, with D perhaps matching TRBD1 (5 bases). The V and J ends lost 4 bases and 11 bases respectively, with 30 bases between them. This CDR3 is built from 18 residues. The germline CDR1 and CDR2 sequences are SGHDN and FVKESK. The CDR3 DNA reads TGTGCCAGCAGCCTCCGAAAGGCGGCGACAGAACGTTACTTGTCCCAGCATTTT. It codes for CASSLRKAATERYLSQHF.

V gene TRBV18 combines with J gene TRBJ2-5, with TRBD1 as a possible D gene (5 bases). Germline V gene sequence: CDR1 KGHSH, CDR2 LQKENI. The CDR3 has 14 amino acids. The V and J ends lost 1 base and 5 bases respectively, with 11 bases between them. CDR3 DNA: TGTGCCAGCTCACCACAGGGGTTTCGGGAGACCCAGTACTTC. This translates into CASSPQGFRETQYF.

The V and J genes are TRBV2 and TRBJ2-3; 8 bases agree with TRBD1. J lost 4 bases, V lost 5 bases, and 11 bases had no gene match. CDR1 SNHLY and CDR2 FYNNEI come from the germline V gene. This CDR3 region has 16 residues. The CDR3 protein is CASSLRTGSPSDTQYF. The CDR3 DNA reads as TGTGCCAGCAGTCTGAGGACAGGGAGCCCTTCAGATACGCAGTATTTT.

V is TRBV5-5 and J is TRBJ2-2; no clear D gene. V was pared by 1 base and J by 6 bases, with 7 bases between. The CDR3 loop spans 13 amino acids. Germline values: CDR1 SGHKS, CDR2 YYEKEE (reference sequence). This CDR3 is CASSLKESGELFF. For the CDR3, the DNA is TGTGCCAGCAGCTTGAAGGAGTCCGGGGAGCTGTTTTTT.

The chain has TRBV9 and TRBJ2-1, with 8 bases matching TRBD2. Looked up from germline, CDR1 is SGDLS and CDR2 is YYNGEE. The CDR3 spans 14 residues. The V and J ends lost 1 base and 5 bases, in that order; junction bases with no gene match: 2. The CDR3 DNA is TGTGCCAGCAGCGTAAAGGGACTAGACAATGAGCAGTTCTTC. It yields the protein CASSVKGLDNEQFF.

The chain has TRBV11-2 and TRBJ2-7, with 9 nucleotides matching TRBD1. CDR3 length: 14 amino acids. CDR1 SGHAT and CDR2 FQNNGV come from the germline V gene. V shed 5 bases and J 7 bases; nucleotides not matched to a gene: 9. CDR3 in amino acids: CASSQDRGIGEQYF. The CDR3 DNA follows: TGTGCCAGCAGCCAAGACAGGGGGATCGGGGAGCAGTACTTC. Looking up the rest from reference TRBV11-2 and TRBJ2-7 gives the full variable domain: EAGVAQSPRYKIIEKRQSVAFWCNPISGHATLYWYQQILGQGPKLLIQFQNNGVVDDSQLPKDRFSAERLKGVDSTLKIQPAKLEDSAVYLCASSQDRGIGEQYFGPGTRLTVT.

This sequence joins TRBV4-2 and TRBJ2-1; tentative D call: TRBD1 (5 bases). Germline lookup yields CDR1 LGHNA and CDR2 YNFKEQ. Trimming removed 2 bases at V and 10 bases at J, with 18 bases between. The CDR3 is made up of 15 amino acids. CDR3 nucleotides: TGTGCCAGCAGCCAAAGCGAAGGGGCCGCAGGAGAGCAGTTCTTC. Encoded protein: CASSQSEGAAGEQFF.

The chain uses TRBV7-8 and TRBJ1-3; D is ambiguous. Trimming stripped 1 base from V and 0 bases from J, with 7 bases between. CDR1 and CDR2 from the germline V gene are SGHVS and FQNEAQ. This CDR3 has 15 residues. The CDR3 spells CASSLGLRSGNTIYF. The DNA for the CDR3 is TGTGCCAGCAGCTTAGGACTTCGCTCTGGAAACACCATATATTTT.

This chain links TRBV7-3 with TRBJ2-3, with a possible D match to TRBD2 (5 bases). V shed 1 base and J shed 1 base, with 9 bases lying between them. The length of the CDR3 is 15 residues. Germline V CDR1 and CDR2: SGHTA, FQGTGA. The CDR3 sequence: CASSLSGLRTDTQYF. CDR3 nucleotide sequence: TGTGCCAGCAGCTTAAGCGGGTTACGCACAGATACGCAGTATTTT. The full variable domain, with the rest looked up from reference TRBV7-3 and TRBJ2-3, is GAGVSQTPSNKVTEKGKYVELRCDPISGHTALYWYRQSLGQGPEFLIYFQGTGAADDSGLPNDRFFAVRPEGSVSTLKIQRTERGDSAVYLCASSLSGLRTDTQYFGPGTRLTVL.

The chain couples TRBV5-1 to TRBJ2-3, with 7 bases matching TRBD2. Germline V gene lookup returns CDR1 SGHRS and CDR2 YFSETQ. Losses at the gene ends were 10 bases for V and 2 bases for J; bases not matched to a gene: 10. CDR3 length equals 14 residues. CDR3 protein: CASLLAADTDTQYF. The CDR3 region has the DNA TGCGCCTCCTTGCTAGCGGCTGACACAGATACGCAGTATTTT.